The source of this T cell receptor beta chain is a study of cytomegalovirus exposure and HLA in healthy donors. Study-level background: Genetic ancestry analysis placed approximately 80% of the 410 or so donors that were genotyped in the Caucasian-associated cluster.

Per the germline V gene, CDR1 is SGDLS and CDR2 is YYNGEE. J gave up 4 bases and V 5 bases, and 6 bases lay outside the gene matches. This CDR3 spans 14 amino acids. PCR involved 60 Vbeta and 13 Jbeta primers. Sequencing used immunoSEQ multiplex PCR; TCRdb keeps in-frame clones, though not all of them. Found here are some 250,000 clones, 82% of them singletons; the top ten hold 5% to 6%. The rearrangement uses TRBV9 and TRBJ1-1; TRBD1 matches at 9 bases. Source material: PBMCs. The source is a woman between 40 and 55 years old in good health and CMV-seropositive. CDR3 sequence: CASSLTGGITEAFF. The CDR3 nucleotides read TGTGCCAGCAGTCTGACAGGGGGGATCACTGAAGCTTTCTTT.